The following is a TCR beta chain sequence with its context. These data belong to a study of T cell changes during pregnancy in multiple sclerosis. Looked up from germline, CDR1 is LGHNA and CDR2 is YSLEER. CDR3 length equals 14 residues. The V and J ends lost 1 base and 6 bases respectively, with 12 bases between them. This table comes from immunoSEQ multiplex PCR, and its TCRdb copy is limited to in-frame clones, with some not included. Found here are 37,000 or so clones, 90% to 95% of them singletons; the top ten hold over 1.5%. The sample here was peripheral blood, taken in the third trimester of pregnancy. This receptor was identified in a female donor with multiple sclerosis, enrolled in a pregnancy study. The chain links TRBV4-3 to TRBJ1-2; the D is unclear. The CDR3 DNA follows: TGCGCCAGCAGCCAAGGGTCCGGGGTGAATGGCTACACCTTC. Translating gives CASSQGSGVNGYTF.